This T cell receptor beta chain was sequenced in a study of long-term antiretroviral therapy in people with HIV. Study as a whole: Some samples came about a decade before the 2015 immediate-ART recommendation, and these were the earliest.

At the survey level, the v3.0 immunoSEQ assay was run. Clones were read by immunoSEQ multiplex PCR, and TCRdb kept only the in-frame ones, dropping some. The sample contains 20,000 to 25,000 clones, 90% to 95% of which appear only once. The source of this sequence is a woman aged 45-59 years with HIV. The material was unsorted PBMCs, obtained 4.4 years after starting antiretroviral therapy.

The CDR3 DNA reads as TGCGCCAGCAGCCAAGCTGGGACAGAGTTTTTTTACGAGCAGTACTTC. This translates into CASSQAGTEFFYEQYF. This chain links TRBV4-1 with TRBJ2-7; 7 bases fit TRBD1. The CDR3 is 16 amino acids. The germline gives CDR1 MGHRA, CDR2 YSYEKL. V dropped 1 base and J dropped 4; count of bases not matched to a gene: 10.